Listed below are T cell receptor beta chains from one sample, sequenced in a study of CD4 T cells in relation to SARS-CoV-2 and coronaviruses. Antigens for these TCRs are unknown. Profiling relied on immunoSEQ multiplex PCR, and the TCRdb table lists in-frame clones only, not all of them. The data show approximately 40,000 clones, 77% seen once. Sequences were obtained from memory CD4+ T cells from PBMCs, cultured in vitro. The source is an adult with COVID-19. Each CDR3 is given with its conserved first and last residue.

V gene	J gene	CDR3 protein
TRBV3-1/TRBV3-2	TRBJ2-1	CASSTGFIYNEQFF
TRBV11-2	TRBJ1-2	CASSLEWDNIGYTF
TRBV27	TRBJ2-3	CASSSRGANTDTQYF
TRBV3-1/TRBV3-2	TRBJ2-7	CASSPRLGFSYEQYF
TRBV19	TRBJ1-3	CASSDFRQASGNTIYF
TRBV28	TRBJ1-4	CASSLWGRQGNEKLFF
TRBV2	TRBJ2-2	CASSGTGQLSGELFF
TRBV5-1	TRBJ2-5	CASSFTPYGTGGPSQETQYF
TRBV19	TRBJ1-2	CASSTTSRAGTYGGYTF
TRBV15	TRBJ2-1	CATSRDSGIGVGEQFF
TRBV5-8	TRBJ2-7	CASSSALRNEQYF
TRBV13	TRBJ2-1	CASSLGGQGGNEQFF
TRBV2	TRBJ1-6	CASSEQSNSPLHF
TRBV2	TRBJ2-1	CASMLGGLVGNEQFF
TRBV10-3	TRBJ2-1	CAISHRVLDNEQFF
TRBV11-2	TRBJ2-7	CASSPRLGVGSYEQYF
TRBV7-9	TRBJ2-1	CASSWGRGEQFF
TRBV7-9	TRBJ2-2	CASSLVGGELFF
TRBV5-1	TRBJ2-3	CASSLVGKRMDTQYF
TRBV28	TRBJ2-2	CASSSVELFF
TRBV19	TRBJ1-4	CASSTPRDRANEKLFF
TRBV5-4	TRBJ2-7	CASSDLAGVSSYEQYF
TRBV11-1	TRBJ2-3	CASRLAGGSDTQYF
TRBV24-1	TRBJ2-3	CATSDRSGNPYNTQYF
TRBV5-1	TRBJ2-5	CASRSGGGYQETQYF
TRBV18	TRBJ2-3	CASSPMGFGLVTDTQYF
TRBV30	TRBJ2-5	CAWSKGRMETQYF
TRBV30	TRBJ1-5	CAWRGQASNQPQHF
TRBV28	TRBJ1-4	CASSLGGFIEKLFF
TRBV12-3/TRBV12-4	TRBJ1-5	CASSLSSDQPQHF
TRBV5-6	TRBJ2-5	CASSPGLAAQETQYF
TRBV24-1	TRBJ2-2	CATSVGAPGELFF